This record concerns one TCR beta chain sequence. Additional DNA sequences in this sample encode the identical CDR3. This entry is derived from a study of blood T cell repertoires in COVID-19. Study members were between about 18 and 100 years old and lived in 20 to 25 US regions. The assay was immunoSEQ multiplex PCR, and TCRdb's table has in-frame clones only and misses some. Among around 250,000 clones listed, 85% to 90% were seen once. The sequence was obtained from a young man who had recovered from COVID-19. The source material was PBMCs or T cells enriched from blood (not recorded which).

The CDR3 bases are TGTGCCAGCAGCCAAGACGGGACTAGCGGTTACAATGAGCAGTTCTTC. Its translation: CASSQDGTSGYNEQFF. The V call is TRBV4-2, the J call TRBJ2-1, with 11 bases aligning to TRBD2. The germline V gene has CDR1 LGHNA and CDR2 YNFKEQ. CDR3 length equals 16 residues. The ends lost 0 bases at V and 4 bases at J; junction bases unmatched: 2.